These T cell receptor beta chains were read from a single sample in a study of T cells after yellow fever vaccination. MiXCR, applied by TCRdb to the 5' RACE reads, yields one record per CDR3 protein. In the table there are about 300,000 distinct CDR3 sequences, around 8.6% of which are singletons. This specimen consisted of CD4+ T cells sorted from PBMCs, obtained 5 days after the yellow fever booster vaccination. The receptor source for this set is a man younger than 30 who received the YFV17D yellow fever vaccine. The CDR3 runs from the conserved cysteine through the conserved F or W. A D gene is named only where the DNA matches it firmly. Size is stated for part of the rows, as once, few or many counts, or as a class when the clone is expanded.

CDR3 DNA: TGTGCCAGCAGCGCGGACAGGGGGCCCCACAATGAGCAGTTCTTC
CDR3 protein: CASSADRGPHNEQFF
J gene: TRBJ2-1
D gene: TRBD1
CDR3 length: 15
V gene: TRBV7-2
clone size: NA

CDR3 DNA: TGCGCCAGTCGAAATCGGAGGGACACTGAAGCTTTCTTT
CDR3 protein: CASRNRRDTEAFF
J gene: TRBJ1-1
D gene: NA
CDR3 length: 13
V gene: TRBV5-1
clone size: NA

CDR3 DNA: TGCGCCAGCAGCCAGTTAGGACAGACAGTTAATTCACCCCTCCACTTT
CDR3 protein: CASSQLGQTVNSPLHF
J gene: TRBJ1-6
D gene: NA
CDR3 length: 16
V gene: TRBV5-1
clone size: many

CDR3 DNA: TGTGCCAGCAGCAAAAGGATGGGGGACGGATGCGAAAAACTGTTTTTT
CDR3 protein: CASSKRMGDGCEKLFF
J gene: TRBJ1-4
D gene: NA
CDR3 length: 16
V gene: TRBV21-1
clone size: NA

CDR3 DNA: TGCAGCGTTGAAGAGGGAGCGAGGGGCACTGAAGCTTTCTTT
CDR3 protein: CSVEEGARGTEAFF
J gene: TRBJ1-1
D gene: NA
CDR3 length: 14
V gene: TRBV29-1
clone size: many

CDR3 DNA: TGTGCCAGCAGCCGACAGGGAATTCGTGGCTACACCTTC
CDR3 protein: CASSRQGIRGYTF
J gene: TRBJ1-2
D gene: TRBD1
CDR3 length: 13
V gene: TRBV12-3/TRBV12-4
clone size: few

CDR3 DNA: TGCGCCAGCACCCCATCGCGGGGTTCCTATGGCTACACCTTC
CDR3 protein: CASTPSRGSYGYTF
J gene: TRBJ1-2
D gene: NA
CDR3 length: 14
V gene: TRBV10-2
clone size: few

CDR3 DNA: TGTGCCAGCAGTTACTCGAGCGGCGGAAACACCATATATTTT
CDR3 protein: CASSYSSGGNTIYF
J gene: TRBJ1-3
D gene: NA
CDR3 length: 14
V gene: TRBV6-2/TRBV6-3
clone size: few

CDR3 DNA: TGTGCCAGCAGGTACGGTAATGAGCAGTTCTTC
CDR3 protein: CASRYGNEQFF
J gene: TRBJ2-1
D gene: NA
CDR3 length: 11
V gene: TRBV2
clone size: NA

CDR3 DNA: TGTGCCAGCAATGGGGATGGAGGGCGGGCTTTCTTT
CDR3 protein: CASNGDGGRAFF
J gene: TRBJ1-1
D gene: NA
CDR3 length: 12
V gene: TRBV12-3/TRBV12-4
clone size: few

CDR3 DNA: TGTGCCATCAGACAGGCGCGCGAGCAGTACTTC
CDR3 protein: CAIRQAREQYF
J gene: TRBJ2-7
D gene: NA
CDR3 length: 11
V gene: TRBV10-3
clone size: many

CDR3 DNA: TGCAGCGTTGAAGGAGGGGCGTCCCTTACCGGCGAGCAGTACTTC
CDR3 protein: CSVEGGASLTGEQYF
J gene: TRBJ2-7
D gene: NA
CDR3 length: 15
V gene: TRBV29-1
clone size: few